This T cell receptor beta chain was retrieved from a study of blood T cell repertoires in COVID-19 (TCRdb year 2020). Background for the entire study: The collaborator samples originated in the United States, Italy and Spain and spanned the acute and convalescent phases of COVID-19. The prospective study material was composed of cDNA or gDNA derived from T cells, B-cell-depleted T cells, or PBMCs. Samples came from the ongoing ImmuneRACE study (first 160 participants) plus 1,254 subjects from 6 global collaborators. Nearly every sample came with metadata listing a de-identified subject ID, COVID-19 status, age in years and sex. HLA class I and class II types, where available, came from metadata supplied by the sample provider rather than from assay-based typing. A freely available public database, intended as a resource for researchers studying the immune response to SARS-CoV-2, is where the repertoires were released. The dataset comprised deeply sampled blood TCRbeta repertoires from subjects exposed to, actively infected with, or recovered from COVID-19. Study-wide conclusions, independent of this receptor: Clinical and demographic metadata were provided uncurated, with the amount varying by source and participant.

CDR1 and CDR2 were assigned from the germline V gene as SGHRS and YFSETQ. From the cysteine through the phenylalanine, the CDR3 covers 17 amino acids. The CDR3 DNA has 51 bases and is translated from base 1. V lost 0 bases and J lost 2 bases, and the count of bases not matched to a germline gene is 9. In Seattle, one collaborating source enrolled patients while the infection was active and tracked those patients longitudinally over the course of disease. Whole blood was collected in K2EDTA tubes by collaborating institutions according to the institutions' own protocols. For TCRbeta analysis, collaborators shipped samples in one of three forms: frozen whole blood, isolated PBMCs, or DNA extracted from either of those sample types. The immunoSEQ Assay, a bias-controlled multiplex PCR, was used to amplify TCRbeta CDR3 regions from genomic DNA. In the authors' own workflow: The number of nucleated cells in each sample was estimated from the amplification of reference gene primers within the assay. To quantify the absolute abundance of each unique TCRbeta CDR3 rearrangement, sequence reads were collapsed and filtered. For each sample, productive Simpson clonality was calculated as the square root of Simpson's diversity index across productive rearrangements. In its TCRdb copy, this immuneACCESS table keeps in-frame sequences only and misses some clones. Where compared with another copy, unresolved V genes explain less than half of these, and the others have no known cause. The D gene and trimming were derived from the DNA, and the V and J assignments and clone size from that table. This sample lists under 250,000 clones; around 86% were detected once. Jointly, the top ten make up around a tenth of the sample.

Notes on this clone: Its antigen specificity is not known. Base qualities were left out, and no much larger clone turns up one base away.

Sample: peripheral blood. The source is a man aged 50 to 60 with COVID-19, enrolled during active disease. The sequence is built from TRBV5-1 and TRBJ1-2; 8 bases in between match TRBD1. The CDR3 reads CASSLGTGTGLNYGYTF. The nucleotide sequence is TGCGCCAGCAGCTTGGGGACCGGGACAGGACTGAACTATGGCTACACCTTC.